The 23 T cell receptor beta chains below all came from one sample that was sequenced in a study of graft-versus-host responses after intestinal transplantation. Only in-frame clones appear in the TCRdb table, and some are missing; sequencing was by immunoSEQ multiplex PCR. In the table there are tens of thousands of clones, 80% to 85% of which are singletons. Investigators treated the graft tissue so that it released intraepithelial and lamina propria lymphocytes. The input for sequencing was ileum tissue, taken 98 days after intestinal transplantation. The receptors derive from a human patient who received an intestinal transplant, so some T cells may come from the graft donor.

The chain combines TRBV20-1 with TRBJ2-5; D uncertain. The CDR3 spans 11 residues. Germline loops: CDR1 DFQATT, CDR2 SNEGSKA (reference sequence). The V gene lost 6 bases and the J gene lost 0 bases, with 5 bases spanning the gap. CDR3 loop: CSAQDQETQYF. The CDR3 DNA reads as TGCAGTGCGCAAGACCAAGAGACCCAGTACTTC.

The chain employs TRBV5-1 and TRBJ2-3, with D possibly being TRBD2 (6 bases). Trimming shortened V by 1 base and J by 0 bases, and 9 bases separated the two germline ends. This CDR3 is built from 15 residues. CDR1 and CDR2 (germline): SGHRS, YFSETQ. Written as DNA, the CDR3 is TGCGCCAGCAGCTTGCCGGGGGTTAGCACAGATACGCAGTATTTT. Amino acids: CASSLPGVSTDTQYF.

The rearrangement uses TRBV7-9 and TRBJ2-7, with D uncertain. CDR3 length: 13 amino acids. Trimming left V 4 bases short and J 2 bases short, with 9 bases between. From germline, CDR1 is SEHNR and CDR2 FQNEAQ (reference sequence). The DNA of the CDR3 is TGTGCCAGCAGCTCCGAGCTCGCCTACGAGCAGTACTTC. This translates into CASSSELAYEQYF.

This clone was seen only once. CDR3 DNA sequence: TGTGCCAGCAGCCCTCAGGGTTCTAATGAAAAACTGTTTTTT. This sequence encodes CASSPQGSNEKLFF. The chain joins TRBV5-4 to TRBJ1-4; D is possibly TRBD1 (5 bases). CDR3 size: 14 residues. Germline V CDR1 and CDR2: SGHNT, YYREEE (reference sequence). Trimming removed 4 bases at V and 3 bases at J, with 10 bases between.

The V and J genes are TRBV18 and TRBJ1-1; maybe TRBD1 (5 bases). CDR3 size: 13 residues. Germline-derived CDR1 and CDR2 are KGHSH and LQKENI. With 2 bases removed from V and 10 bases from J, the gap between germline ends came to 14 bases. The DNA for the CDR3 is TGTGCCAGCTCACCAGAACAGGTGGTAGGAGCTTTCTTT. It translates to CASSPEQVVGAFF. Complete variable domain (other parts from reference TRBV18 and TRBJ1-1): NAGVMQNPRHLVRRRGQEARLRCSPMKGHSHVYWYRQLPEEGLKFMVYLQKENIIDESGMPKERFSAEFPKEGPSILRIQQVVRGDSAAYFCASSPEQVVGAFFGQGTRLTVV.

This chain uses TRBV4-1 with TRBJ1-1; D possibly corresponds to TRBD1 (5 bases). The CDR3 spans 16 residues. The germline gives CDR1 MGHRA, CDR2 YSYEKL. V was cut by 0 bases and J by 0 bases, with 11 bases left in between. The CDR3: CASSQDPGTVNTEAFF. DNA of the CDR3: TGCGCCAGCAGCCAAGATCCGGGGACGGTGAACACTGAAGCTTTCTTT.

This clone appeared a few times. The chain employs TRBV5-1 and TRBJ2-7, with TRBD1 matching 9 bases. The CDR3 is 14 amino acids. Per germline, CDR1 SGHRS and CDR2 YFSETQ. J lost 1 base, V lost 4 bases, and 3 bases had no gene match. CDR3 amino acids: CASSQTGGSYEQYF. CDR3 nucleotides: TGCGCCAGCAGCCAGACAGGGGGTTCCTACGAGCAGTACTTC.

This sequence joins TRBV11-2 and TRBJ2-7; D is undetermined. The V and J ends lost 0 bases and 1 base respectively, with 4 bases between them. This CDR3 comprises 13 residues. The V gene's germline CDR1 is SGHAT and CDR2 FQNNGV. CDR3 coding DNA: TGTGCCAGCAGCTTAGACGAATCCTACGAGCAGTACTTC. It specifies CASSLDESYEQYF.

The chain is built from TRBV2 and TRBJ2-7; 7 nucleotides match TRBD2. Germline CDR1 SNHLY, CDR2 FYNNEI. V trimming: 10 bases; J trimming: 3 bases; junction bases outside the gene matches: 12. This CDR3 has 14 residues. The CDR3, as DNA: TGTGCCACCTCCCGGGGGAGGGGCCTCTACGAGCAGTACTTC. Its translation: CATSRGRGLYEQYF.

This clone has just one count. The rearrangement uses TRBV7-2 and TRBJ1-5; 8 nucleotides agree with TRBD1. V lost 5 bases, J lost 4 bases, and 10 bases stayed unmatched. Germline CDR1 and CDR2: SGHTA and FQGNSA. CDR3 length: 16 amino acids. The CDR3 sequence: CASSPRDRTKNQPQHF. In nucleotides, the CDR3 is TGTGCCAGCAGCCCACGGGACAGGACGAAAAATCAGCCCCAGCATTTT.

This chain links TRBV29-1 with TRBJ2-3, with D perhaps matching TRBD1 (5 bases). CDR1 and CDR2 (germline): SQVTM, ANQGSEA. The germline V and J ends were trimmed by 6 bases and 4 bases, with 8 bases remaining between them. This CDR3 is 11 amino acids long. The CDR3 coding sequence is TGCAGCGTGGGGCTCCCAGATACGCAGTATTTT. This gives the protein CSVGLPDTQYF.

The chain joins TRBV4-1 to TRBJ2-7; maybe TRBD1 (6 bases). From germline, CDR1 is MGHRA and CDR2 YSYEKL. The CDR3 spans 16 residues. Deletions cut 1 base from V and 5 bases from J, with 18 bases between. CDR3 in DNA: TGCGCCAGCAGCCAAGGCCAGGGGTTTAGGGTTGACGAGCAGTACTTC. Translating it yields CASSQGQGFRVDEQYF.

This chain connects TRBV7-6 to TRBJ2-7; 7 bases agree with TRBD1. CDR1 and CDR2 (germline): SGHVS, FNYEAQ. V lost 6 bases and J lost 5; bases outside the gene matches: 7. CDR3 length equals 13 residues. CDR3 sequence: CASSDRVQDEQYF. The CDR3 DNA sequence: TGTGCCAGCAGTGACAGGGTCCAGGACGAGCAGTACTTC.

V and J are TRBV6-6 and TRBJ2-2; 9 bases map to TRBD1. The ends lost 4 bases at V and 5 bases at J; junction bases unmatched: 8. CDR1 is MNHNY, CDR2 SVGAGI, per germline (reference sequence). CDR3 length: 16 residues. Written as DNA, the CDR3 is TGTGCCAGCAGTTCACCGGGACAGGGAAATACCGGGGAGCTGTTTTTT. Encoded protein: CASSSPGQGNTGELFF.

The genes are TRBV7-8 and TRBJ2-7; D gene ambiguous. Per the germline V gene, CDR1 is SGHVS and CDR2 is FQNEAQ. This CDR3 has 13 residues. V lost 3 bases and J lost 3, with 9 bases in between. DNA for the CDR3: TGTGCCAGCAGCTTTTCAGGTAGCTACGAGCAGTACTTC. Translating it yields CASSFSGSYEQYF.

J is TRBJ1-5 and V is TRBV4-1, with D unclear. Germline values: CDR1 MGHRA, CDR2 YSYEKL. The CDR3 runs 14 residues. With 3 bases removed from V and 1 base from J, the gap between germline ends came to 7 bases. CDR3 sequence (DNA): TGCGCCAGCAGCCATGTGAACAGCAATCAGCCCCAGCATTTT. This encodes CASSHVNSNQPQHF.

The chain recombines TRBV28 with TRBJ2-4, with 8 nucleotides matching TRBD2. The V and J ends lost 3 bases and 3 bases, in that order; junction bases with no gene match: 13. This CDR3 has 18 amino acids. CDR1 MDHEN and CDR2 SYDVKM come from the germline V gene. CDR3: CASSFFIGGGPGKNIQYF. The CDR3 DNA reads TGTGCCAGCAGTTTTTTTATCGGGGGGGGTCCTGGCAAAAACATTCAGTACTTC. Full variable domain (missing parts from reference TRBV28 and TRBJ2-4): DVKVTQSSRYLVKRTGEKVFLECVQDMDHENMFWYRQDPGLGLRLIYFSYDVKMKEKGDIPEGYSVSREKKERFSLILESASTNQTSMYLCASSFFIGGGPGKNIQYFGAGTRLSVL.

This chain joins TRBV7-9 and TRBJ1-1; D may be TRBD1 (6 bases). CDR3 length equals 16 residues. V shed 4 bases and J shed 0 bases, with 15 bases lying between them. Germline CDR1 and CDR2: SEHNR and FQNEAQ (reference sequence). The CDR3 DNA reads TGTGCCAGCAGCTCAACGGACAGCCGTTTGAACACTGAAGCTTTCTTT. It is translated as CASSSTDSRLNTEAFF.

This clone was detected only once. This chain uses TRBV5-1 with TRBJ2-7, with 10 bases lining up with TRBD1. The CDR3 spans 14 residues. The V gene end was trimmed by 6 bases and the J gene end by 6 bases; junction bases not matched to a gene: 9. Germline assignment: CDR1 SGHRS and CDR2 YFSETQ. CDR3 region: CASTSGTGVGEQYF. In nucleotides, the CDR3 is TGCGCCAGCACCTCCGGGACAGGGGTAGGCGAGCAGTACTTC.

Turning to this clone: As the CDR3 is not closed by the conserved phenylalanine or tryptophan, this likely results from a read error. No DNA is shown, since the ends of the CDR3 on it are uncertain; the CDR3 is the one TCRdb lists. V usage is TRBV4-1 and J usage is TRBJ2-7; the table gives TRBD2 as D, unverified against the DNA. CDR1 is MGHRA, CDR2 YSYEKL, per germline. 10 amino acids form the CDR3, both terminal residues included. The CDR3 loop reads CASSQDSYFG.

This sequence joins TRBV10-3 and TRBJ1-1, with D possibly TRBD1 on 5 matching bases. Germline CDR1 ENHRY, CDR2 SYGVKD. CDR3 length: 11 residues. Between the trimmed V and J ends, which lost 6 bases and 11 bases, there was a span of 13 bases. The CDR3 coding sequence is TGTGCCATCAGGGGGCCTGGGAGCGCTTTCTTT. Its translation is CAIRGPGSAFF.

This chain links TRBV14 with TRBJ2-7; maybe TRBD1 (5 bases). The length of the CDR3 is 16 residues. Germline loops: CDR1 SGHDN, CDR2 FVKESK. V dropped 1 base and J dropped 6 bases, with 19 bases sitting between them. The CDR3 spells CASSQGSAGLWVEQYF. CDR3 nucleotide sequence: TGTGCCAGCAGCCAAGGATCTGCAGGGCTGTGGGTCGAGCAGTACTTC. The entire variable domain, with the rest obtained from reference TRBV14 and TRBJ2-7, is as follows: EAGVTQFPSHSVIEKGQTVTLRCDPISGHDNLYWYRRVMGKEIKFLLHFVKESKQDESGMPNNRFLAERTGGTYSTLKVQPAELEDSGVYFCASSQGSAGLWVEQYFGPGTRLTVT.

The chain is built from TRBV10-2 and TRBJ1-2; D is uncertain. The V end was cut by 5 bases, the J end by 2 bases, with 6 bases between. The CDR3 has 12 amino acids. Germline CDR1 and CDR2: WSHSY and SAAADI. The CDR3 nucleotides read TGCGCCAGCAGTTCCGGGAACTATGGCTACACCTTC. Translated, it gives CASSSGNYGYTF.